One T cell receptor (beta chain) is described in this entry. The record originates from a study of blood T cell repertoires in COVID-19. Original handling: Estimation of nucleated cell counts relied on the amplification of reference gene primers. Clones were read by immunoSEQ multiplex PCR, and TCRdb kept only the in-frame ones, dropping some. Clone size and the V and J calls come from that table; the DNA yielded D and trimming. The repertoire holds 300,000 or so clones, just over 85% seen once, with about 4.2% in the top ten. Germline loops: CDR1 LGHNA, CDR2 YNFKEQ. The CDR3 contains 19 residues. V lost 0 bases to trimming and J lost 0 bases, with 18 bases between them.

Sequenced sample: PBMCs or T cells enriched from blood (not recorded which). The rearrangement joins TRBV4-2 to TRBJ2-1; a weak D match, TRBD2 (6 bases). This sequence was found in a middle-aged woman with acute COVID-19. CDR3 nucleotide sequence: TGTGCCAGCAGCCAAGAACTTGCGCGGGGTGTGAGCTCCTACAATGAGCAGTTCTTC. This translates into CASSQELARGVSSYNEQFF.